This is a list of T cell receptor beta chains from one sample in a study of blood T cell repertoires in COVID-19. Produced via immunoSEQ multiplex PCR; TCRdb's table is partial and in-frame only. Of approximately 180,000 clones listed, 84% are singletons. The sample comprised PBMCs or T cells enriched from blood (not recorded which). These receptors were obtained from a man over 45 who had recovered from COVID-19. The CDR3 runs from the conserved cysteine through the conserved F or W. Fields, in order: clone size, D gene, J gene, V gene, CDR3 protein, CDR3 DNA. D genes are given only for firm matches. Clone size is not always given. Where it is, it says once, few, many or a class for expanded clones.

- - TRBJ1-2 TRBV5-1 CASSLGSVGAPWGYTF TGCGCCAGCAGCTTGGGGTCCGTGGGAGCTCCTTGGGGCTACACCTTC
- TRBD1 TRBJ1-2 TRBV7-9 CASSSGQDHGYTF TGTGCCAGCAGCTCGGGACAGGATCATGGCTACACCTTC
- - TRBJ2-1 TRBV27 CASSFSGDYEQFF TGTGCCAGCAGTTTCTCAGGGGATTATGAGCAGTTCTTC
- TRBD1 TRBJ1-2 TRBV29-1 CSARSGTATYGYTF TGCAGCGCTCGATCCGGGACAGCGACCTATGGCTACACCTTC
- - TRBJ1-1 TRBV29-1 CSVGQLNTEAFF TGCAGCGTTGGACAGCTGAACACTGAAGCTTTCTTT
- TRBD1 TRBJ2-1 TRBV6-5 CASSSGGTGEGEQFF TGTGCCAGCAGTTCCGGCGGGACAGGGGAAGGTGAGCAGTTCTTC
- - TRBJ1-2 TRBV6-5 CASSPAQGSSGYTF TGTGCCAGCAGCCCGGCACAGGGATCCTCCGGCTACACCTTC
- TRBD1 TRBJ2-7 TRBV7-9 CASSYDRAYEQYF TGTGCCAGCAGTTACGACAGGGCCTACGAGCAGTACTTC
- - TRBJ1-1 TRBV5-5 CASSLVTGNTEAFF TGTGCCAGCAGCTTGGTCACAGGGAACACTGAAGCTTTCTTT
- TRBD1 TRBJ1-2 TRBV6-1 CASSEAWTGGVGYTF TGTGCCAGCAGTGAAGCGTGGACAGGGGGCGTCGGCTACACCTTC
- - TRBJ1-2 TRBV12-3/TRBV12-4 CASSFQGYGYTF TGTGCCAGCAGTTTTCAGGGATATGGCTACACCTTC
- - TRBJ2-6 TRBV5-1 CASSSRDSWGRAAGANVLTF TGCGCCAGCAGCTCCCGGGACTCCTGGGGTCGCGCGGCGGGGGCCAACGTCCTGACTTTC
- TRBD1 TRBJ1-1 TRBV6-4 CASSPTGENTEAFF TGTGCCAGCAGTCCGACAGGGGAAAACACTGAAGCTTTCTTT
- - TRBJ1-2 TRBV19 CASSIDSFYGYTF TGTGCCAGTAGTATAGATAGCTTCTATGGCTACACCTTC
- TRBD2 TRBJ2-5 TRBV6-7 CASRESSRTSQETQYF TGTGCCAGCAGAGAGAGCTCGCGGACTAGTCAAGAGACCCAGTACTTC
- TRBD1 TRBJ2-7 TRBV6-4 CASSVNTGVSEQYF TGTGCCAGCAGCGTTAATACAGGGGTAAGCGAGCAGTACTTC
once - TRBJ1-1 TRBV10-3 CASGFTVNTEAFF TGTGCCTCAGGGTTTACGGTGAACACTGAAGCTTTCTTT
- TRBD1 TRBJ2-7 TRBV14 CASSQWTGHYEQYF TGTGCCAGCAGCCAATGGACAGGGCACTACGAGCAGTACTTC
once TRBD2 TRBJ2-3 TRBV7-8 CASSQLTSGADTQYF TGTGCCAGCAGCCAACTGACTAGCGGGGCTGATACGCAGTATTTT
few TRBD1 TRBJ1-2 TRBV6-6 CASSLFGQGTTNYGYTF TGTGCCAGCAGTCTTTTTGGACAGGGGACCACTAACTATGGCTACACCTTC
- - TRBJ2-3 TRBV30 CAWNRGGAEDTQYF TGTGCCTGGAATCGAGGGGGGGCAGAAGATACGCAGTATTTT
- TRBD2 TRBJ2-1 TRBV6-5 CASSYGGVDLNEQFF TGTGCCAGCAGTTACGGGGGGGTCGACTTGAATGAGCAGTTCTTC
- - TRBJ2-3 TRBV5-4 CASNFPGSGQQYF TGTGCCAGCAACTTCCCCGGGTCAGGGCAACAGTATTTT
- - TRBJ1-4 TRBV5-1 CASSLGISQGTTNEKLFF TGCGCCAGCAGCTTGGGGATATCGCAGGGCACAACTAATGAAAAACTGTTTTTT
- TRBD2 TRBJ2-1 TRBV7-2 CASSTYSGGAYNEQFF TGTGCCAGCAGCACGTATAGCGGGGGGGCCTACAATGAGCAGTTCTTC
- TRBD1 TRBJ1-4 TRBV28 CASSPRTGGNEKLFF TGTGCCAGCAGTCCGCGGACAGGGGGGAATGAAAAACTGTTTTTT
many - TRBJ1-1 TRBV11-2 CASSLDRGLGLQNTEAFF TGTGCCAGCAGCTTAGATAGGGGATTGGGGTTGCAGAACACTGAAGCTTTCTTT
- - TRBJ2-5 TRBV5-5 CASSLTYQETQYF TGTGCCAGCAGCCTCACATACCAAGAGACCCAGTACTTC
- - TRBJ1-2 TRBV3-1/TRBV3-2 CASSQDRPYRSYGYTF TGTGCCAGCAGCCAAGATAGACCCTACAGGAGCTATGGCTACACCTTC
- - TRBJ1-4 TRBV18 CASSPLGAASTNEKLFF TGTGCCAGCTCACCACTAGGGGCAGCCTCAACTAATGAAAAACTGTTTTTT
- - TRBJ1-5 TRBV3-1/TRBV3-2 CASSQRDQPQHF TGTGCCAGCAGCCAGAGGGATCAGCCCCAGCATTTT
- TRBD1 TRBJ2-7 TRBV5-1 CASSRGTGNLDEQYF TGCGCCAGCAGCAGGGGGACAGGGAATCTAGACGAGCAGTACTTC